This T cell receptor (beta chain) was sequenced during a study of Ad26.COV2.S vaccination and SARS-CoV-2 variants. The assay was immunoSEQ multiplex PCR, and TCRdb's table has in-frame clones only and misses some. In the table there are some 180,000 clones, around 88% of which are singletons. General observations from the study: Spike-specific TCR breadth in vaccine recipients exceeded that seen in placebo recipients. There was a possibility that the TCR breadth and depth analyses underestimated total T cell responses.

Trimming cost V 0 bases and J 6 bases, with 10 bases left between them. The CDR3 is made up of 13 amino acids. Germline values: CDR1 SGHNT, CDR2 YYREEE (reference sequence). Concerning this clone itself: Antigen unknown.

The receptor was isolated from a human donor who had recovered from COVID-19. This material consisted of peripheral blood, taken after recovery from COVID-19. The rearrangement uses TRBV5-4 and TRBJ2-7; D not certain. CDR3 sequence reads: CASSLGGSREQYF. The CDR3 nucleotides are TGTGCCAGCAGCTTGGGTGGTAGCCGCGAGCAGTACTTC.